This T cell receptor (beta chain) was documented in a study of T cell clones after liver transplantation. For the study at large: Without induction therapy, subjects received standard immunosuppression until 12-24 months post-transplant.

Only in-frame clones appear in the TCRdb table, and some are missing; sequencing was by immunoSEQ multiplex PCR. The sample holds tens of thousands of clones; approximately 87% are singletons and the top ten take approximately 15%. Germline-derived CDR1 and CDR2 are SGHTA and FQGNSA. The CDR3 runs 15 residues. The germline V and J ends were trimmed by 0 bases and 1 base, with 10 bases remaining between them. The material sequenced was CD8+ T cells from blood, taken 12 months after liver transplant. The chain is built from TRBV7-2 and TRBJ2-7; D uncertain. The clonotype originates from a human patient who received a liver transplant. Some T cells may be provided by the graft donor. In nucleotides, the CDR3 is TGTGCCAGCAGCTTAGCACTCCTCTCGTCCTACGAGCAGTACTTC. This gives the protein CASSLALLSSYEQYF.